One sample yielded the 21 T cell receptor beta chains listed below, sequenced in a study of shared clonotypes between healthy human individuals. Using immunoSEQ multiplex PCR, the repertoire was profiled, and TCRdb retains in-frame clones only, with some absent. The sample yields 950,000 to 1,200,000 clones, roughly 77% seen once. Sequenced input: memory CD4+ T cells from PBMCs. Subset specified: CD45RA-negative fraction. These receptors were obtained from a young man in good health. Some clones in this sample may be carry-over from other donors' samples.

The chain combines TRBV5-1 with TRBJ2-5; D is perhaps TRBD1 (6 bases). Germline loops: CDR1 SGHRS, CDR2 YFSETQ. The V end was cut by 1 base, the J end by 5 bases, with 12 bases between. CDR3 length: 14 amino acids. DNA of the CDR3: TGCGCCAGCAGCTTGTGGGGGCTGGGGGAGACCCAGTACTTC. Its translation: CASSLWGLGETQYF.

Note on this clone: At the DNA level, this CDR3 is encoded by other sequences in the same sample as well. This chain uses TRBV11-2 with TRBJ2-5, with 12 bases lining up with TRBD2. The trim removed 3 bases at V and 1 base at J, leaving 3 bases unmatched. Germline CDR1 and CDR2: SGHAT and FQNNGV. The CDR3 is made up of 16 amino acids. For the CDR3, the DNA is TGTGCCAGCAGCTTCACGACTAGCGGGGGCCAAGAGACCCAGTACTTC. This encodes CASSFTTSGGQETQYF.

The V gene is TRBV28, the J gene TRBJ1-2, with 9 bases aligning to TRBD1. The CDR3 loop spans 15 amino acids. The germline V gene encodes CDR1 MDHEN and CDR2 SYDVKM. The trim removed 2 bases at V and 0 bases at J, leaving 1 base unmatched. CDR3: CASSLTGGPNYGYTF. The DNA of the CDR3 is TGTGCCAGCAGTTTAACAGGGGGCCCTAACTATGGCTACACCTTC.

V and J are TRBV5-1 and TRBJ2-4; unclear D gene. Trimming pared 0 bases from V and 0 bases from J, leaving 10 bases between. Germline assignment: CDR1 SGHRS and CDR2 YFSETQ. There are 16 residues in the CDR3. The CDR3 reads CASSLGYSLAKNIQYF. In nucleotides, the CDR3 is TGCGCCAGCAGCTTGGGGTACAGCCTAGCCAAAAACATTCAGTACTTC.

CDR3 nucleotides: TGTGCCAGCAGCCAAGGGGGGGGAGATCAGCCCCAGCATTTT. Its protein is CASSQGGGDQPQHF. This chain connects TRBV7-2 to TRBJ1-5; D possibly corresponds to TRBD1 (6 bases). The CDR3 totals 14 residues. Trimming took 5 bases from V and 5 from J, leaving 13 bases between them. The germline V gene has CDR1 SGHTA and CDR2 FQGNSA.

This clone was detected ten times or more. The J gene is TRBJ1-5, the V gene TRBV15, with TRBD1 matching over 7 bases. Germline values: CDR1 LNHNV, CDR2 YYDKDF (reference sequence). Losses at the gene ends were 5 bases for V and 5 bases for J; bases not matched to a gene: 12. The CDR3 runs 16 residues. The CDR3 DNA reads TGTGCCACCAGCCCCCCCCGGAGGCAGGGGGATCAGCCCCAGCATTTT. It specifies CATSPPRRQGDQPQHF. The variable domain in full, completed from reference TRBV15 and TRBJ1-5, reads DAMVIQNPRYQVTQFGKPVTLSCSQTLNHNVMYWYQQKSSQAPKLLFHYYDKDFNNEADTPDNFQSRRPNTSFCFLDIRSPGLGDTAMYLCATSPPRRQGDQPQHFGDGTRLSIL.

The rearrangement uses TRBV18 and TRBJ1-2, with 11 bases that match TRBD1. V was pared by 1 base and J by 13 bases, with 11 bases of the junction left unmatched. The CDR3 loop spans 15 amino acids. From germline, CDR1 is KGHSH and CDR2 LQKENI. CDR3 DNA: TGTGCCAGCTCACCACTTCCGGACAGGGGGCCCTCCAGCACCTTC. Translating gives CASSPLPDRGPSSTF.

The chain carries TRBV11-2 and TRBJ2-7, with D possibly being TRBD1 or TRBD2 (5 bases each). V was cut by 2 bases and J by 6 bases, with 17 bases left in between. The germline CDR1 and CDR2 sequences are SGHAT and FQNNGV. The CDR3 runs 15 residues. The CDR3 loop is CASSLYGTTRREQYF. The DNA for the CDR3 is TGTGCCAGCAGCTTATACGGGACCACCCGCCGCGAGCAGTACTTC.

V is TRBV7-9 and J is TRBJ1-4, with 11 positions matching TRBD1. The CDR3 is 18 residues long. After removal of 5 bases from V and 2 bases from J, the junction contained 10 bases not matched to a gene. The germline CDR1 and CDR2 sequences are SEHNR and FQNEAQ (reference sequence). CDR3 DNA: TGTGCCAGCAGCATCGCCAGGACAGGGGGCCTCACTAATGAAAAACTGTTTTTT. It codes for CASSIARTGGLTNEKLFF.

This clone has more than one count but fewer than ten. The sample holds other DNA sequences that translate to the same CDR3. For the CDR3, the DNA is TGTGCCAGCAGCTCGACTAGCGGCTCTGGGGCCAACGTCCTGACTTTC. Its protein product is CASSSTSGSGANVLTF. The V gene is TRBV7-3, the J gene TRBJ2-6; 9 bases fit TRBD2. CDR3 length: 16 residues. V shed 4 bases and J 0 bases; nucleotides not matched to a gene: 1. Germline CDR1 SGHTA, CDR2 FQGTGA.

The rearrangement joins TRBV5-4 to TRBJ1-2, with 7 nucleotides matching TRBD1. Germline values: CDR1 SGHNT, CDR2 YYREEE (reference sequence). J gave up 6 bases and V 4 bases, and 12 bases lay outside the gene matches. This CDR3 spans 15 amino acids. The CDR3 protein is CASSPTPDRENGYTF. In nucleotides, the CDR3 is TGTGCCAGCAGCCCCACCCCAGACAGGGAAAATGGCTACACCTTC.

This clone turned up a few times. The CDR3 here is CAWRDTGGGPREQYF. The CDR3 DNA reads TGTGCCTGGAGGGACACGGGGGGAGGGCCGCGGGAGCAGTACTTC. This chain uses TRBV30 with TRBJ2-7; 7 bases match TRBD2. The CDR3 is 15 amino acids. The trim removed 3 bases at V and 7 bases at J, leaving 15 bases unmatched. CDR1 and CDR2 (germline): GTSNPN, SVGIG (reference sequence).

This clone appeared a single time. The chain joins TRBV25-1 to TRBJ2-1; D is possibly TRBD2 (6 bases). Germline CDR1 MGHDK, CDR2 SYGVNS. This CDR3 spans 14 amino acids. V lost 8 bases to trimming and J lost 11 bases, with 22 bases between them. Here the CDR3 reads CASCRGLLRGQQFF. In DNA form, the CDR3 reads TGTGCCAGCTGCCGGGGACTTCTTCGCGGACAGCAGTTCTTC.

V gene TRBV28 combines with J gene TRBJ2-7; no reliable D call. The CDR3 sequence is 14 residues long. V was trimmed by 5 bases and J by 3 bases, leaving 14 bases between them. CDR1 and CDR2 from the germline V gene are MDHEN and SYDVKM. The CDR3: CASSLGFGHYEQYF. The CDR3 bases are TGTGCCAGCAGTCTAGGGTTCGGGCACTACGAGCAGTACTTC.

This clone was counted only a few times. The CDR3 sequence: CASSVVPGFNTEAFF. The CDR3 DNA sequence: TGTGCCAGCAGCGTAGTGCCGGGTTTTAACACTGAAGCTTTCTTT. The chain joins TRBV9 to TRBJ1-1; D unresolved. Germline values: CDR1 SGDLS, CDR2 YYNGEE. V lost 0 bases to trimming and J lost 2 bases, with 11 bases between them. This CDR3 spans 15 amino acids.

Of note for this clone: It may be a read error: a sequence one base away is much more abundant. J is TRBJ1-3 and V is TRBV18; D unresolved. V shed 2 bases and J shed 0 bases, with 5 bases lying between them. CDR3 size: 14 residues. Germline CDR1 and CDR2: KGHSH and LQKENI. CDR3 nucleotides: TGTGCCAGCTCACCATCCAACTCTGGAAACACCATATATTTT. It yields the protein CASSPSNSGNTIYF.

Notes on this clone: The junction departs from germline at one end; a sequencing error may be responsible. V gene TRBV20-1 combines with J gene TRBJ1-2; D perhaps matches TRBD1 (5 bases). There are 9 residues in the CDR3. Per the germline V gene, CDR1 is DFQATT and CDR2 is SNEGSKA (reference sequence). For the CDR3, the DNA is TGCAGTGCTGGGGGTACGACAGATTTC. The encoded protein is CSAGGTTDF.

This sequence joins TRBV7-9 and TRBJ2-5; a weak D match, TRBD2 (6 bases). The CDR3 consists of 14 residues. Trimming took 3 bases from V and 2 from J, leaving 10 bases between them. Germline V gives CDR1 SEHNR, CDR2 FQNEAQ (reference sequence). The CDR3 is CASSFGAGQETQYF. CDR3 nucleotide sequence: TGTGCCAGCAGCTTTGGGGCGGGGCAAGAGACCCAGTACTTC.

The J gene is TRBJ2-1, the V gene TRBV11-2; TRBD2 agrees at 11 bases. CDR1 is SGHAT and CDR2 is FQNNGV in the germline V gene. CDR3 length: 17 residues. J was trimmed by 4 bases and V by 5 bases; bases with no gene match: 10. CDR3 nucleotide sequence: TGTGCCAGCAGCCCGCGGTTGACTAGCGGGAATTACAATGAGCAGTTCTTC. This translates into CASSPRLTSGNYNEQFF. The whole variable domain, filled in from reference TRBV11-2 and TRBJ2-1, reads EAGVAQSPRYKIIEKRQSVAFWCNPISGHATLYWYQQILGQGPKLLIQFQNNGVVDDSQLPKDRFSAERLKGVDSTLKIQPAKLEDSAVYLCASSPRLTSGNYNEQFFGPGTRLTVL.

The genes are TRBV7-3 and TRBJ2-1; D gene ambiguous. The V end was cut by 2 bases, the J end by 4 bases, with 9 bases between. Germline assignment: CDR1 SGHTA and CDR2 FQGTGA. This CDR3 is built from 14 residues. The CDR3 bases are TGTGCCAGCAGCTTACGCGCGGAATACAATGAGCAGTTCTTC. Its translation: CASSLRAEYNEQFF.

This clone has just one count. V gene TRBV6-6 combines with J gene TRBJ2-6; 7 bases are a match to TRBD1. The V and J ends lost 5 bases and 11 bases, in that order; junction bases with no gene match: 9. CDR1 is MNHNY and CDR2 is SVGAGI in the germline V gene (reference sequence). There are 14 residues in the CDR3. The chain's CDR3 is CASSIRTGGDVLTF. The DNA of the CDR3 is TGTGCCAGCAGTATCCGGACAGGAGGTGACGTCCTGACTTTC.